The 8 T cell receptor beta chains listed next were all sequenced from one sample in a study of PD-1 blockade in classical Hodgkin lymphoma. The repertoire was sequenced with immunoSEQ multiplex PCR; TCRdb's copy has only in-frame clones and lacks some. The repertoire has about 25,000 clones, approximately 95% of them found once; the top ten carry about 3.9%. Time point defined: newly diagnosed, previously untreated cHL patient sample. The source material was peripheral blood mononuclear cells (PBMCs). The receptors were sampled from a human donor with classical Hodgkin lymphoma.

In this sample, this clone turned up once. The genes are TRBV10-3 and TRBJ1-1; tentatively, D is TRBD1 (5 bases). The V and J ends lost 2 bases and 1 base respectively, with 5 bases between them. Germline V gene sequence: CDR1 ENHRY, CDR2 SYGVKD. CDR3 size: 13 residues. In DNA form, the CDR3 reads TGTGCCATCAGTGAGAGGGGGAACACTGAAGCTTTCTTT. Its protein is CAISERGNTEAFF.

The J gene is TRBJ1-1, the V gene TRBV9; 7 bases match TRBD1. Germline trimming cut 4 bases from V and 4 bases from J; bases unmatched to any gene: 10. The CDR3 has 15 residues. Per the germline V gene, CDR1 is SGDLS and CDR2 is YYNGEE. The CDR3 region has the DNA TGTGCCAGCAGCCCCAGGGGGGCAGGGGGCACTGAAGCTTTCTTT. This gives the protein CASSPRGAGGTEAFF.

The chain combines TRBV28 with TRBJ2-1, with 7 bases aligning to TRBD1. Germline CDR1 and CDR2: MDHEN and SYDVKM. This CDR3 comprises 13 residues. J gave up 4 bases and V 11 bases, and 8 bases lay outside the gene matches. The CDR3 nucleotides read TGTGCCCTAGGGGGCGGAAATTACAATGAGCAGTTCTTC. Translated, it gives CALGGGNYNEQFF. The full variable domain, with the rest looked up from reference TRBV28 and TRBJ2-1, is DVKVTQSSRYLVKRTGEKVFLECVQDMDHENMFWYRQDPGLGLRLIYFSYDVKMKEKGDIPEGYSVSREKKERFSLILESASTNQTSMYLCALGGGNYNEQFFGPGTRLTVL.

The chain employs TRBV5-1 and TRBJ1-1, with 11 bases lining up with TRBD1. Trimming took 4 bases from V and 3 from J; bases not matched to a gene: 2. Germline V gene sequence: CDR1 SGHRS, CDR2 YFSETQ. This CDR3 spans 14 amino acids. The CDR3 DNA reads TGCGCCAGCAGCACGGGACAGGGGGACACTGAAGCTTTCTTT. Its protein is CASSTGQGDTEAFF.

A single count supports this clone. Additional DNA sequences in this sample encode the identical CDR3. The chain is built from TRBV7-9 and TRBJ1-1; the D is unclear. Trimming pared 3 bases from V and 0 bases from J, leaving 2 bases between. This CDR3 comprises 12 residues. From germline, CDR1 is SEHNR and CDR2 FQNEAQ (reference sequence). CDR3 protein: CASSLLNTEAFF. The CDR3 DNA reads TGTGCCAGCAGCTTGCTGAACACTGAAGCTTTCTTT.

The chain combines TRBV6-4 with TRBJ2-7, with 8 bases identical to TRBD2. V shed 6 bases and J 3 bases; nucleotides not matched to a gene: 13. From germline, CDR1 is MRHNA and CDR2 SNTAGT. CDR3 size: 16 residues. The CDR3: CASRPPERLANYEQYF. CDR3 sequence (DNA): TGTGCCAGCAGGCCGCCCGAGAGACTAGCGAACTACGAGCAGTACTTC.

This rearrangement joins TRBV19 to TRBJ2-1, with TRBD1 identical over 7 bases. V shed 7 bases and J 0 bases; nucleotides not matched to a gene: 6. In germline, CDR1 is LNHDA, CDR2 SQIVND (reference sequence). The CDR3 loop spans 15 amino acids. The CDR3 protein is CASTASGGSYNEQFF. The DNA for the CDR3 is TGTGCCAGTACCGCGTCAGGGGGCTCCTACAATGAGCAGTTCTTC.

The chain recombines TRBV25-1 with TRBJ2-7; D gene ambiguous. With 4 bases removed from V and 0 bases from J, the gap between germline ends came to 16 bases. CDR1 and CDR2 (germline): MGHDK, SYGVNS. The CDR3 is 16 amino acids. The CDR3 here is CASSVRDGPSSYEQYF. In DNA, the CDR3 is TGTGCCAGCAGTGTAAGAGACGGACCGAGCTCCTACGAGCAGTACTTC.